This entry is about one T cell receptor (beta chain). This entry comes from a study of cytomegalovirus exposure and HLA in healthy donors. Turning to the study itself: Out of about 190 million T cells, an earlier analysis found roughly 110 million unique TCR beta sequences in total.

PCR used 60 Vbeta primers and 13 Jbeta primers. The data were produced by immunoSEQ multiplex PCR, yet TCRdb's version contains in-frame clones alone and is incomplete. The repertoire holds over 110,000 clones, roughly two thirds seen once, with about 1.2% in the top ten. Germline assignment: CDR1 SQVTM and CDR2 ANQGSEA. Trimming cost V 6 bases and J 5 bases; bases outside gene matches: 6. The CDR3 has 12 amino acids. The sequencing sample was made of PBMCs. The chain recombines TRBV29-1 with TRBJ1-2; 7 bases fit TRBD1. The sequence came from a woman in her thirties or forties in good health and CMV-seronegative. The CDR3 DNA reads TGCAGCGTCTGGGGGACAGTATATGGCTACACCTTC. This gives the protein CSVWGTVYGYTF.